The rows below give T cell receptor beta chains drawn from one sample of a study of cytomegalovirus exposure and HLA in healthy donors. TCRdb keeps only in-frame clones here, not all; method: immunoSEQ multiplex PCR. The sample data list around 70,000 clones. Material for sequencing was PBMCs. These receptors were taken from a female donor in good health and CMV-seropositive. Each CDR3 is given with its conserved first and last residue. The order of the fields is V gene, CDR3 length, CDR3 protein.

V: TRBV6-4; length: 18; CDR3: CASSDDPDRVTSYNEQFF
V: TRBV6-1; length: 15; CDR3: CATRQVYSGANVLTF
V: TRBV7-3; length: 17; CDR3: CASSLLSGGPVYNEQFF
V: TRBV14; length: 16; CDR3: CASSRHPGANTGELFF
V: TRBV5-4; length: 13; CDR3: CASGIAGEETQYF
V: TRBV18; length: 14; CDR3: CASSPQTGLNIQYF
V: TRBV9; length: 15; CDR3: CASSYGGTDTGELFF
V: TRBV6-6; length: 16; CDR3: CASSYTAVYRNEKLFF
V: TRBV5-1; length: 15; CDR3: CASSLVETGDYGYTF
V: TRBV5-1; length: 16; CDR3: CASSPRGGTSTDTQYF
V: TRBV6-6; length: 15; CDR3: CAGSTDRSANEKLFF
V: TRBV7-9; length: 15; CDR3: CASRQSGSDYNEQFF
V: TRBV6-5; length: 14; CDR3: CASSYLERDSPLHF
V: TRBV6-5; length: 16; CDR3: CASSYSNLRGGYEQYF
V: TRBV4-1; length: 15; CDR3: CASSQFQGSSYEQYF